This T cell receptor beta chain was identified in a study of CD8 T cells in ankylosing spondylitis. The CDR3 runs 13 residues. The germline CDR1 and CDR2 sequences are SGHAT and FQDESV (reference sequence). The trim removed 5 bases at V and 2 bases at J, leaving 2 bases unmatched. As to this clonotype: A much bigger clone sits one base away, suggesting this may be a read error.

MiXCR, run by TCRdb on the 5' RACE reads, gives a single entry per CDR3 protein. The sample holds some 270,000 distinct CDR3 sequences, about a sixth seen once. The source is a male donor with ankylosing spondylitis or in good health (not recorded which). This chain links TRBV11-1 with TRBJ2-7; the match to TRBD1 covers 8 bases. The sample comprised blood, either unsorted or a sorted T cell fraction (not recorded which). The chain's CDR3 is CASSAGQAYEQYF. The CDR3 bases are TGTGCCAGCAGCGCGGGACAGGCCTACGAGCAGTACTTC.